This entry concerns a single T cell receptor (beta chain). Its target is not known. The study defined stable Graves' hyperthyroidism as no ophthalmopathy progression within 18 months. From more than 9.5 ml of fresh peripheral blood, PBMCs were isolated. V was clipped by 2 bases and J by 1 base, with 16 bases between them. This CDR3 contains 16 residues. Germline CDR1 GTSNPN, CDR2 SVGIG (reference sequence). These data come from a study of T cells in Graves' hyperthyroidism and ophthalmopathy. The source material, RNA transcripts, was used to amplify TCR beta CDR3 regions. The HTBI set primed first-round TCR CDR3 RT-PCR. TCRdb called the multiplex PCR reads again in MiXCR, with one record for every CDR3 protein. The sample records roughly 400,000 distinct CDR3 sequences, around a quarter being singletons. Study results and limitations: Most thyroid clonotypes expanded above 0.001 were also detected in blood. A model using 13 V-J features told ophthalmopathy apart from stable hyperthyroidism.

The sequenced sample was blood. The V gene is TRBV30, the J gene TRBJ2-3; possibly TRBD2 for D (7 bases). The sequence came from a man aged 50 to 60 with Graves' hyperthyroidism. The CDR3 protein is CAWSTRLGGGTDTQYF. Written as DNA, the CDR3 is TGTGCCTGGAGTACCCGACTAGGGGGGGGCACAGATACGCAGTATTTT.